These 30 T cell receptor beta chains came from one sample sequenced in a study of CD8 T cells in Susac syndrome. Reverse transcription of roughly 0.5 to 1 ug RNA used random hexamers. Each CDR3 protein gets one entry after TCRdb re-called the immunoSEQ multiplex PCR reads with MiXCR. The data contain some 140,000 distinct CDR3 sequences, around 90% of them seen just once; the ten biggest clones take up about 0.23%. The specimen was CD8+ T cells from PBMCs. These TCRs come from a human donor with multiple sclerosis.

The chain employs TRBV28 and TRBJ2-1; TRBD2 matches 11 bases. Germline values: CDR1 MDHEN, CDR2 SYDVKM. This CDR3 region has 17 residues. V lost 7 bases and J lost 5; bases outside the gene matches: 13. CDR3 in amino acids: CASTTSDSGRGDNEQFF. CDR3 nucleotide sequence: TGTGCCAGCACCACGTCGGATAGCGGGAGGGGGGACAATGAGCAGTTCTTC.

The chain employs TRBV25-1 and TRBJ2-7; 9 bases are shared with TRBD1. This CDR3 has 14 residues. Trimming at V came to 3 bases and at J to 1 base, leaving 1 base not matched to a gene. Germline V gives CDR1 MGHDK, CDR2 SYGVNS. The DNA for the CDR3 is TGTGCCAGCAGTGAGGGACAGGGATCCTACGAGCAGTACTTC. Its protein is CASSEGQGSYEQYF.

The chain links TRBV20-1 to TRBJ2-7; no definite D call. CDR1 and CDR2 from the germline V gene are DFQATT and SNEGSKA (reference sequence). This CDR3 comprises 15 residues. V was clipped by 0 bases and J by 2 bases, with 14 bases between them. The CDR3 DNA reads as TGCAGTGCTAGAGATGTGAGTGGAGAGACCTACGAGCAGTACTTC. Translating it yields CSARDVSGETYEQYF.

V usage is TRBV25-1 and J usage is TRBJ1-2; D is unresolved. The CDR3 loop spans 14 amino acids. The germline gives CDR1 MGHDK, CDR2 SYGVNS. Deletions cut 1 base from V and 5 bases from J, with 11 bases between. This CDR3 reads CASSELDRPYGYTF. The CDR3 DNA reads TGTGCCAGCAGTGAATTGGATCGTCCTTATGGCTACACCTTC.

The CDR3, as DNA: TGCAGTGCCACGGACAGGGTTGGAGAGCAGTACTTC. It yields the protein CSATDRVGEQYF. V is TRBV20-1 and J is TRBJ2-7; TRBD1 aligns across 8 bases. Germline-derived CDR1 and CDR2 are DFQATT and SNEGSKA (reference sequence). This CDR3 is built from 12 residues. V lost 6 bases to trimming and J lost 7 bases; unmatched junction nucleotides: 8.

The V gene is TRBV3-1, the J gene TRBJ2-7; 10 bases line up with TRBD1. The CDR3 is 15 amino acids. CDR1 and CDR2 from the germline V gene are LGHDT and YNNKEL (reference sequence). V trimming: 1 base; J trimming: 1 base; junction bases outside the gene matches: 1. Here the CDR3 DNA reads TGTGCCAGCAGCCAAGGACAGGGGGCGTCCTACGAGCAGTACTTC. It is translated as CASSQGQGASYEQYF.

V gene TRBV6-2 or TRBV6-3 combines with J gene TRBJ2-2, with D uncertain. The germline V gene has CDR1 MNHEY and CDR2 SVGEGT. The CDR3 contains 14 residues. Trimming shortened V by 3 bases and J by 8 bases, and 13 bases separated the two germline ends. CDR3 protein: CASSYAGLGGELFF. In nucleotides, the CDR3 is TGTGCCAGCAGTTATGCTGGCCTAGGGGGGGAGCTGTTTTTT.

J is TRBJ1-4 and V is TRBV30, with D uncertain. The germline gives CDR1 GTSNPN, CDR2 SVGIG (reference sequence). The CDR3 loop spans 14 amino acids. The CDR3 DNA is TGTGCTTCGACCGAGGACCGACATACCGAAAAACTGTTTTTT. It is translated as CASTEDRHTEKLFF.

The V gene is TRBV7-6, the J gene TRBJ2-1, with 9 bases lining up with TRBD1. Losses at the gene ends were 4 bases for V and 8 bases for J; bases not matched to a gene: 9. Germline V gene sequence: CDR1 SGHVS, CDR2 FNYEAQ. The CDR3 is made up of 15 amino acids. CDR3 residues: CASSSRQGVMDEQFF. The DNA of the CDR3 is TGTGCCAGCAGCTCTCGACAGGGGGTGATGGATGAGCAGTTCTTC. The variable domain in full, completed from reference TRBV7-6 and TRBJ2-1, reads GAGVSQSPRYKVTKRGQDVALRCDPISGHVSLYWYRQALGQGPEFLTYFNYEAQQDKSGLPNDRFSAERPEGSISTLTIQRTEQRDSAMYRCASSSRQGVMDEQFFGPGTRLTVL.

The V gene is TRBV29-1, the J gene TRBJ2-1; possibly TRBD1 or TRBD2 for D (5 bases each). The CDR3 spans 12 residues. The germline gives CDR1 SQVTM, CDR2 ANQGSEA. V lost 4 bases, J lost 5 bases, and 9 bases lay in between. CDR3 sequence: CSVVGGNNEQFF. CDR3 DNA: TGCAGCGTTGTTGGGGGAAACAATGAGCAGTTCTTC.

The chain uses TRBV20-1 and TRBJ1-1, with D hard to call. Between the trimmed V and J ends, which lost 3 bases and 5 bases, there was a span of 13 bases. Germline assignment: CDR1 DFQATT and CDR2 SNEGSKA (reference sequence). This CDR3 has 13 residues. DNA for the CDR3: TGCAGTGCTAGGGGTAAAATGGGGACTGAAGCTTTCTTT. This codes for CSARGKMGTEAFF.

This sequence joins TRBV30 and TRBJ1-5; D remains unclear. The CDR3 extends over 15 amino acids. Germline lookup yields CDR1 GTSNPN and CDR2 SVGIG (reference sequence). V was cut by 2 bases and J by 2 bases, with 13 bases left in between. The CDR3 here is CAWSWAFKGNQPQHF. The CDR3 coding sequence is TGTGCCTGGAGTTGGGCCTTCAAGGGCAATCAGCCCCAGCATTTT.

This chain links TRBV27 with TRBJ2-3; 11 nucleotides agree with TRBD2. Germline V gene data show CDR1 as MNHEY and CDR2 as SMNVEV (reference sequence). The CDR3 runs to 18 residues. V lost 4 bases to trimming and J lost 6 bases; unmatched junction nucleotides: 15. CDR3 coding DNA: TGTGCCAGCAGTTCGGGTGGGAATAGCGGGAGGGCGGCGGATACGCAGTATTTT. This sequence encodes CASSSGGNSGRAADTQYF.

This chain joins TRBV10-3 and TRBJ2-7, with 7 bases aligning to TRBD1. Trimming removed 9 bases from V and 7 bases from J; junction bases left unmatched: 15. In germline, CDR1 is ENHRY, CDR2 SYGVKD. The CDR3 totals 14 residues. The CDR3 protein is CAISQGSPAWEQYF. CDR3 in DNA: TGTGCCATATCACAGGGGTCCCCGGCTTGGGAGCAGTACTTC.

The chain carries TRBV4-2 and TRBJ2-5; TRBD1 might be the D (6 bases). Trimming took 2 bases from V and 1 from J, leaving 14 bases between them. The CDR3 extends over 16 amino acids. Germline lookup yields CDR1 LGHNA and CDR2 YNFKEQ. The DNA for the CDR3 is TGTGCCAGCAGCCAACCGATGGGACAACTCCAAGAGACCCAGTACTTC. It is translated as CASSQPMGQLQETQYF.

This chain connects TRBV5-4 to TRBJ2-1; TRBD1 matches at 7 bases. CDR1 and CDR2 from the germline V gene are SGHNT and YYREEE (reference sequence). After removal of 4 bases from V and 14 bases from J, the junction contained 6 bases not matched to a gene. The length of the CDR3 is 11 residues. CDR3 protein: CASSMGQREFF. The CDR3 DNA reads TGTGCCAGCAGCATGGGACAGAGGGAGTTCTTC.

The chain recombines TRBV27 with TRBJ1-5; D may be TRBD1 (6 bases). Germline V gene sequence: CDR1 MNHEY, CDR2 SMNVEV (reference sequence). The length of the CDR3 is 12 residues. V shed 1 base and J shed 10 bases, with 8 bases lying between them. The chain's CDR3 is CASSLWGGPQHF. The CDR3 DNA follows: TGTGCCAGCAGTTTATGGGGGGGCCCCCAGCATTTT.

The chain's CDR3 is CASSFESGNYEQYF. CDR3 DNA sequence: TGTGCCAGCAGCTTTGAATCCGGAAACTACGAGCAGTACTTC. This chain uses TRBV3-1 with TRBJ2-7, with D hard to call. Germline CDR1 LGHDT, CDR2 YNNKEL (reference sequence). V lost 5 bases, J lost 3 bases, and 14 bases lay in between. The CDR3 loop spans 14 amino acids.

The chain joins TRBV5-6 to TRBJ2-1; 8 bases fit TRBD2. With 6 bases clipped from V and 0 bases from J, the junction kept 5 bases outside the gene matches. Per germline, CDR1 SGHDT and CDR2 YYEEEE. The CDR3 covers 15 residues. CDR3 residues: CASNLGGGSYNEQFF. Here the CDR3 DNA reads TGTGCCAGCAACCTCGGGGGGGGCTCCTACAATGAGCAGTTCTTC.

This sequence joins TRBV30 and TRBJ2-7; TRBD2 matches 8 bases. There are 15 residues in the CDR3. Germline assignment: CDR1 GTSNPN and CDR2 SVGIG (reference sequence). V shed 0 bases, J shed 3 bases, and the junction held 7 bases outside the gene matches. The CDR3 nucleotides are TGTGCCTGGAGTGTAGGAACTAGCGGAATCTACGAGCAGTACTTC. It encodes CAWSVGTSGIYEQYF.

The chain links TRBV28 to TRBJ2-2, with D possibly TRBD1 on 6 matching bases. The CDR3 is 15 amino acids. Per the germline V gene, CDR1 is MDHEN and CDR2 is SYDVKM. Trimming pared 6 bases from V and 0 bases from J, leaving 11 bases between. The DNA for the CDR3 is TGTGCCAGCAGCCAGGACAGCTCGAACACCGGGGAGCTGTTTTTT. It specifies CASSQDSSNTGELFF.

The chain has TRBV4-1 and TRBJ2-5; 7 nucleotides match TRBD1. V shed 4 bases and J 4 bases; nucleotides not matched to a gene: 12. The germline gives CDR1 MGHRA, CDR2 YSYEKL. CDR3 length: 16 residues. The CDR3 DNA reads TGCGCCAGCAGCCCGCGACATGGACAGGTAGTAGAGACCCAGTACTTC. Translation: CASSPRHGQVVETQYF.

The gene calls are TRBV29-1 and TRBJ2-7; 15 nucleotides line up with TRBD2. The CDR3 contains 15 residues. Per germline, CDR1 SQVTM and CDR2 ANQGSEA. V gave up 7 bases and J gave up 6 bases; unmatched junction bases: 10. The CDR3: CSATGLAGGRPEQYF. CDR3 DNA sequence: TGCAGCGCCACGGGACTAGCGGGAGGCCGCCCCGAGCAGTACTTC.

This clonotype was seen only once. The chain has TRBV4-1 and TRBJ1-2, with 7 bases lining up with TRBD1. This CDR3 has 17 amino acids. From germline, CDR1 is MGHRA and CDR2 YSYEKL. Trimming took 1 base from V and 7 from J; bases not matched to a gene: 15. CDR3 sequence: CASSQVMSTGRDGGYTF. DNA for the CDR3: TGCGCCAGCAGCCAAGTAATGTCGACAGGGCGGGATGGTGGCTACACCTTC.

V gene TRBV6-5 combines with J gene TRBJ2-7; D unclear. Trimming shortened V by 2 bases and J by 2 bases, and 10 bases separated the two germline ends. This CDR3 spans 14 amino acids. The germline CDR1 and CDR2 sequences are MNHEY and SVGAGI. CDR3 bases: TGTGCCAGCAGTTACGGTGAGACGGCCTACGAGCAGTACTTC. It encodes CASSYGETAYEQYF.

The CDR3 nucleotides read TGCGCCAGCAGCCAGTTGGAGCTTGGGTTTTACGAGCAGTACTTC. It encodes CASSQLELGFYEQYF. This sequence joins TRBV4-1 and TRBJ2-7; D unclear. The CDR3 has 15 residues. The germline V gene encodes CDR1 MGHRA and CDR2 YSYEKL. Trimming took 3 bases from V and 4 from J, leaving 16 bases between them.

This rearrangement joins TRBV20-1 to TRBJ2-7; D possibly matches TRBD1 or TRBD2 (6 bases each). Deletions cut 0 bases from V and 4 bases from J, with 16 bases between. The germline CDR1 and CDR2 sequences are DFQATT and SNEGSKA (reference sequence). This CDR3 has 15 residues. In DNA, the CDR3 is TGCAGTGCTAGAGATTCGGACAGCGGGTCTTACGAGCAGTACTTC. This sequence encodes CSARDSDSGSYEQYF.

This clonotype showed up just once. The CDR3, as DNA: TGCGCCAGCAGCCAAATAGCGGGAGAAGCCTATGGAGATACGCAGTATTTT. Amino acids: CASSQIAGEAYGDTQYF. The chain carries TRBV4-3 and TRBJ2-3, with TRBD2 matching over 9 bases. The CDR3 has 17 amino acids. The V segment lost 2 bases and the J segment 5 bases; nucleotides outside the gene matches: 11. Germline assignment: CDR1 LGHNA and CDR2 YSLEER.

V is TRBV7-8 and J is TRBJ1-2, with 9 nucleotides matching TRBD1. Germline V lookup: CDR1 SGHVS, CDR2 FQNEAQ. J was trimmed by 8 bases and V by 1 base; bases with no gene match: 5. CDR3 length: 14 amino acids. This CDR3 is CASSLGTGAGGYTF. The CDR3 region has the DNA TGTGCCAGCAGCTTAGGGACAGGGGCGGGAGGCTACACCTTC.

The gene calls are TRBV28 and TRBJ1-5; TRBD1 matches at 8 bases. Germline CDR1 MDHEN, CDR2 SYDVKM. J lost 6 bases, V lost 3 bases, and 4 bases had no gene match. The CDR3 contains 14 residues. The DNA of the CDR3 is TGTGCCAGCAGTTTGGGACAGGCTGCTCAGCCCCAGCATTTT. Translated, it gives CASSLGQAAQPQHF. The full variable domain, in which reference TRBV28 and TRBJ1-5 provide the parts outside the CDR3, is DVKVTQSSRYLVKRTGEKVFLECVQDMDHENMFWYRQDPGLGLRLIYFSYDVKMKEKGDIPEGYSVSREKKERFSLILESASTNQTSMYLCASSLGQAAQPQHFGDGTRLSIL.